What follows are 15 T cell receptor beta chains derived from one specimen sequenced in a study of OX40 agonist ivuxolimab in advanced cancers. Clones were read by immunoSEQ multiplex PCR, and TCRdb kept only the in-frame ones, dropping some. The profile covers about 68,000 clones, with more than 75% appearing a single time and about 0.66% taken by the ten largest. The specimen was CD4+ or CD8+ T cells sorted from blood, collected in a trial of the OX40 agonist ivuxolimab. All receptors derive from an adult with an advanced solid tumor such as melanoma, head and neck, liver or kidney cancer.

The chain couples TRBV6-5 to TRBJ2-5, with D maybe TRBD2 (7 bases). CDR3 length: 16 residues. Trimming left V 2 bases short and J 4 bases short, with 17 bases between. Looked up from germline, CDR1 is MNHEY and CDR2 is SVGAGI. The CDR3 DNA reads as TGTGCCAGCAGTTACGGCGGGCGGGGGCGACGAGAGACCCAGTACTTC. This gives the protein CASSYGGRGRRETQYF.

The chain recombines TRBV7-2 with TRBJ1-5; TRBD1 agrees at 9 bases. Germline CDR1 is SGHTA and CDR2 is FQGNSA. This CDR3 contains 16 residues. Unmatched junction bases numbered 10, after V lost 4 bases and J lost 6 bases. CDR3 bases: TGTGCCAGCAGCTGGGGGGGACAGGGCTTAGGTCAGCCCCAGCATTTT. This codes for CASSWGGQGLGQPQHF.

The chain joins TRBV19 to TRBJ2-3, with D possibly being TRBD2 (5 bases). This CDR3 contains 14 residues. Germline V gene data show CDR1 as LNHDA and CDR2 as SQIVND (reference sequence). Trimming shortened V by 7 bases and J by 4 bases, and 15 bases separated the two germline ends. This chain's CDR3 is CASTRTFSADTQYF. The DNA of the CDR3 is TGTGCCAGTACCCGGACCTTTAGCGCAGATACGCAGTATTTT.

This clone was seen once. V gene TRBV7-2 combines with J gene TRBJ1-6; maybe TRBD1 (5 bases). Germline values: CDR1 SGHTA, CDR2 FQGNSA. The CDR3 sequence is 15 residues long. Trimming left V 5 bases short and J 8 bases short, with 16 bases between. CDR3 residues: CASSPMGLRDSPLHF. CDR3 nucleotides: TGTGCCAGCAGCCCCATGGGGCTGCGGGATTCACCCCTCCACTTT.

This clone occurred a few times. The chain joins TRBV4-3 to TRBJ2-3, with 10 bases that match TRBD2. Trimming at V came to 2 bases and at J to 1 base, leaving 3 bases not matched to a gene. The CDR3 sequence is 16 residues long. Germline values: CDR1 LGHNA, CDR2 YSLEER. The DNA of the CDR3 is TGCGCCAGCAGCCAAATAGCGGGGGGCCGCACAGATACGCAGTATTTT. This codes for CASSQIAGGRTDTQYF.

The J gene is TRBJ2-1, the V gene TRBV6-6; 7 positions agree with TRBD2. The trim removed 6 bases at V and 6 bases at J, leaving 5 bases unmatched. CDR1 is MNHNY, CDR2 SVGAGI, per germline (reference sequence). The CDR3 has 13 amino acids. The CDR3 loop reads CASSSPGGNEQFF. The CDR3 bases are TGTGCCAGCAGCTCCCCGGGGGGCAATGAGCAGTTCTTC.

The J gene is TRBJ2-5, the V gene TRBV5-6; TRBD2 matches at 8 bases. The CDR3 runs 15 residues. Germline V CDR1 and CDR2: SGHDT, YYEEEE. The trim removed 4 bases at V and 5 bases at J, leaving 10 bases unmatched. The CDR3 protein is CASSPSPGGRETQYF. The CDR3 bases are TGTGCCAGCAGCCCTTCCCCGGGGGGGCGGGAGACCCAGTACTTC.

V gene TRBV11-2 combines with J gene TRBJ2-2, with D uncertain. V was shortened by 1 base and J by 3 bases, with 6 bases between the two germline ends. CDR1 and CDR2 (germline): SGHAT, FQNNGV. The CDR3 runs to 14 residues. The CDR3 sequence: CASSLAQYTGELFF. DNA of the CDR3: TGTGCCAGCAGCTTAGCGCAGTACACCGGGGAGCTGTTTTTT.

The chain links TRBV28 to TRBJ1-5; D is unresolved. Germline CDR1 and CDR2: MDHEN and SYDVKM. Trimming shortened V by 5 bases and J by 3 bases, and 11 bases separated the two germline ends. The CDR3 runs to 14 residues. CDR3: CASSTDGPNQPQHF. CDR3 DNA: TGTGCCAGCAGTACCGACGGTCCCAATCAGCCCCAGCATTTT.

The V gene is TRBV2, the J gene TRBJ2-1, with D possibly TRBD2 on 7 matching bases. Trimming removed 0 bases at V and 2 bases at J, with 8 bases between. The CDR3 length is 15 residues. Per germline, CDR1 SNHLY and CDR2 FYNNEI. The CDR3 loop is CASSEAGGPYNEQFF. The CDR3 DNA sequence: TGTGCCAGCAGTGAAGCGGGGGGGCCCTACAATGAGCAGTTCTTC. The entire variable domain, with the rest obtained from reference TRBV2 and TRBJ2-1, is as follows: EPEVTQTPSHQVTQMGQEVILRCVPISNHLYFYWYRQILGQKVEFLVSFYNNEISEKSEIFDDQFSVERPDGSNFTLKIRSTKLEDSAMYFCASSEAGGPYNEQFFGPGTRLTVL.

The CDR3 sequence is CASSRGQANTEAFF. The DNA for the CDR3 is TGTGCCAGCAGCCGGGGACAGGCCAACACTGAAGCTTTCTTT. This rearrangement joins TRBV11-2 to TRBJ1-1; 8 nucleotides align to TRBD1. There are 14 residues in the CDR3. CDR1 is SGHAT, CDR2 FQNNGV, per germline. The V segment lost 5 bases and the J segment 2 bases; nucleotides outside the gene matches: 4.

The rearrangement uses TRBV7-8 and TRBJ2-5; the match to TRBD2 covers 8 bases. CDR1 SGHVS and CDR2 FQNEAQ come from the germline V gene. The CDR3 sequence is 15 residues long. Unmatched junction bases numbered 5, after V lost 0 bases and J lost 5 bases. In DNA, the CDR3 is TGTGCCAGCAGCTTAGCTGGTAGCGGGGTGGAGACCCAGTACTTC. It is translated as CASSLAGSGVETQYF.

The rearrangement links TRBV7-2 to TRBJ2-2; TRBD2 matches 8 bases. Germline V gives CDR1 SGHTA, CDR2 FQGNSA. V lost 5 bases and J lost 9; bases outside the gene matches: 5. This CDR3 is 13 amino acids long. The CDR3 bases are TGTGCCAGCAGCCCCCAGCGGGGGAGGGAGCTGTTTTTT. Amino acid sequence: CASSPQRGRELFF.

The CDR3 nucleotides are TGTGCCAGTAGTCTATCGGTACAAGAGACCCAGTACTTC. Translation gives CASSLSVQETQYF. This rearrangement joins TRBV19 to TRBJ2-5, with unresolved D. CDR3 length: 13 amino acids. Germline V lookup: CDR1 LNHDA, CDR2 SQIVND (reference sequence). V was cut by 5 bases and J by 2 bases, with 9 bases left in between.

V and J are TRBV9 and TRBJ1-4; D is unclear. The germline V and J ends were trimmed by 3 bases and 6 bases, with 15 bases remaining between them. Germline V gene lookup returns CDR1 SGDLS and CDR2 YYNGEE. The CDR3 has 15 residues. The DNA for the CDR3 is TGTGCCAGCAGCGAGACCCCCCTCGGCGATGAAAAACTGTTTTTT. Its translation: CASSETPLGDEKLFF.